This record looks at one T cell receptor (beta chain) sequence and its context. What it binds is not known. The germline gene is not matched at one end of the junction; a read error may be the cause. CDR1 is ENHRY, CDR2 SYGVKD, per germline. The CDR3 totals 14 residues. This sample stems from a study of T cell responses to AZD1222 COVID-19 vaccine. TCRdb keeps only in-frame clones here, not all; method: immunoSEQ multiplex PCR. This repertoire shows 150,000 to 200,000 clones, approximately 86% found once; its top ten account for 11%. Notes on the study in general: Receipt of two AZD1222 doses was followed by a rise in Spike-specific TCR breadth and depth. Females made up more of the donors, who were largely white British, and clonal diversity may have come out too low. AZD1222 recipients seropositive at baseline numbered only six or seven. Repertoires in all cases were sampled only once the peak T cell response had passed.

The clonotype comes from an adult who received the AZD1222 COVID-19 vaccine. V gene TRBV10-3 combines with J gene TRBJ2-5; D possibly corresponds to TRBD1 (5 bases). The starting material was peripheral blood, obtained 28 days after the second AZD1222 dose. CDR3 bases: TGTGCCATCAGTGAGTCGGGCAGGGAAGAGGCCCAGTACTTC. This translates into CAISESGREEAQYF.